A selection of T cell receptor beta chains follows, all from one sample in a study of cytomegalovirus exposure and HLA in healthy donors. Profiled with immunoSEQ multiplex PCR; TCRdb holds only in-frame clones, not every one. The sample has about 130,000 clones, around 80% seen once; the top ten hold 4% to 4.5%. The sequenced sample consisted of PBMCs. These TCRs come from a woman aged 40 to 50 in good health and CMV-seronegative. Each CDR3 is given with its conserved first and last residue. A D gene is named only where the DNA matches it firmly. Size values are once, few and many counts, or a class for expanded clones, and some rows have none.

cdr3_nt: TGTGCCAGCTCCGCTCAAACGGGACAGGGGATCTCCTACGAGCAGTACTTC
cdr3_aa: CASSAQTGQGISYEQYF
j_call: TRBJ2-7
v_call: TRBV18
d_call: TRBD1
clone_size: NA

cdr3_nt: TGTGCCAGCAGCGCGACAGGCATCGGTACAGAGGAGCAGTTCTTC
cdr3_aa: CASSATGIGTEEQFF
j_call: TRBJ2-1
v_call: TRBV9
d_call: NA
clone_size: NA

cdr3_nt: TGTGCCACCAGTAGTATCTCGACCGCGTTCCCCCCGGGGCTGTTTTTT
cdr3_aa: CATSSISTAFPPGLFF
j_call: TRBJ2-2
v_call: TRBV19
d_call: NA
clone_size: NA

cdr3_nt: TGTGCCAGCAGCCCGACTAGCGGGAGGGCGTCCGGGGAGCTGTTTTTT
cdr3_aa: CASSPTSGRASGELFF
j_call: TRBJ2-2
v_call: TRBV9
d_call: TRBD2
clone_size: NA

cdr3_nt: TGTGCCAGCAATAGGGACAGGCTGAACACTGAAGCTTTCTTT
cdr3_aa: CASNRDRLNTEAFF
j_call: TRBJ1-1
v_call: TRBV7-2
d_call: TRBD1
clone_size: NA

cdr3_nt: TGCGCCAGCAGCCAAGACATAATACTCCGGGACAGGGGGAACACTGAAGCTTTCTTT
cdr3_aa: CASSQDIILRDRGNTEAFF
j_call: TRBJ1-1
v_call: TRBV4-3
d_call: TRBD1
clone_size: NA

cdr3_nt: TGTGCCAGCAGCCCTAAACGGGAGACTACGCAGTATTTT
cdr3_aa: CASSPKRETTQYF
j_call: TRBJ2-3
v_call: TRBV5-4
d_call: NA
clone_size: NA

cdr3_nt: TGTGCCAGCAGCCCTACAAGGGAGGGTAGGGGGAACACTGAAGCTTTCTTT
cdr3_aa: CASSPTREGRGNTEAFF
j_call: TRBJ1-1
v_call: TRBV5-6
d_call: NA
clone_size: once

cdr3_nt: TGTGCCAGCAGCTTGTACCGCGGGAGGGGGACAGATACGCAGTATTTT
cdr3_aa: CASSLYRGRGTDTQYF
j_call: TRBJ2-3
v_call: TRBV5-6
d_call: TRBD2
clone_size: NA

cdr3_nt: TGCGCCAGCAGCTTGGGACAGGGGGCTGGGGCCAACGTCCTGACTTTC
cdr3_aa: CASSLGQGAGANVLTF
j_call: TRBJ2-6
v_call: TRBV5-1
d_call: TRBD1
clone_size: NA

cdr3_nt: TGTGCTAGTGCCACTACTAGCGGGAGCTACGAGCAGTACTTC
cdr3_aa: CASATTSGSYEQYF
j_call: TRBJ2-7
v_call: TRBV12-5
d_call: TRBD2
clone_size: NA

cdr3_nt: TGTGCCAGCAGCTCCGGACCCCGGGCAGGGAGGGATCAGCCCCAGCATTTT
cdr3_aa: CASSSGPRAGRDQPQHF
j_call: TRBJ1-5
v_call: TRBV28
d_call: NA
clone_size: NA

cdr3_nt: TGTGCCAGCAGTTCCACAGGGGACTATGGCTACACCTTC
cdr3_aa: CASSSTGDYGYTF
j_call: TRBJ1-2
v_call: TRBV27
d_call: TRBD1
clone_size: few

cdr3_nt: TGCGCCAGCAGCCAAGGAGGAGGGACTCAAGAGACCCAGTACTTC
cdr3_aa: CASSQGGGTQETQYF
j_call: TRBJ2-5
v_call: TRBV4-1
d_call: NA
clone_size: NA

cdr3_nt: TGTGCCAGCTCATCAGAAGCGGGAGGCGACACCGGGGAGCTGTTTTTT
cdr3_aa: CASSSEAGGDTGELFF
j_call: TRBJ2-2
v_call: TRBV18
d_call: TRBD2
clone_size: NA

cdr3_nt: TGTGCCAGCAGCCCCGAGGGGGCCGGGTCCTACGAGCAGTACTTC
cdr3_aa: CASSPEGAGSYEQYF
j_call: TRBJ2-7
v_call: TRBV7-2
d_call: TRBD1
clone_size: NA

cdr3_nt: TGTGCCAGCAGTTTGGAGGAGGGCGATGAGCAGTTCTTC
cdr3_aa: CASSLEEGDEQFF
j_call: TRBJ2-1
v_call: TRBV27
d_call: NA
clone_size: NA

cdr3_nt: TGTGCCAGCAGTCCGACAGGGCCCAACACCGGGGAGCTGTTTTTT
cdr3_aa: CASSPTGPNTGELFF
j_call: TRBJ2-2
v_call: TRBV11-3
d_call: TRBD1
clone_size: NA

cdr3_nt: TGTGCCAGCAGCCAAGTATGGCAGGGGGCGATCGCTAACTATGGCTACACCTTC
cdr3_aa: CASSQVWQGAIANYGYTF
j_call: TRBJ1-2
v_call: TRBV4-2
d_call: TRBD1
clone_size: NA

cdr3_nt: TGTGCCAGCAGCTTGCGGGGGGACACCGGGGAGCTGTTTTTT
cdr3_aa: CASSLRGDTGELFF
j_call: TRBJ2-2
v_call: TRBV5-5
d_call: TRBD2
clone_size: NA

cdr3_nt: TGTGCCAGCTCACCAGTCTTTGCGGGGGACACTGAAGCTTTCTTT
cdr3_aa: CASSPVFAGDTEAFF
j_call: TRBJ1-1
v_call: TRBV18
d_call: NA
clone_size: NA

cdr3_nt: TGTGCCAGCAGCCCTAGTGGTAGCGGCTCCTACAATGAGCAGTTCTTC
cdr3_aa: CASSPSGSGSYNEQFF
j_call: TRBJ2-1
v_call: TRBV7-9
d_call: NA
clone_size: NA

cdr3_nt: TGTGCCAGCAGCGTGGGGACTAGCGGGTCAGATACGCAGTATTTT
cdr3_aa: CASSVGTSGSDTQYF
j_call: TRBJ2-3
v_call: TRBV9
d_call: TRBD2
clone_size: NA

cdr3_nt: TGCAGCGTTGGGGCCGGGGATGGCTACACCTTC
cdr3_aa: CSVGAGDGYTF
j_call: TRBJ1-2
v_call: TRBV29-1
d_call: NA
clone_size: NA

cdr3_nt: TGTGCCAGCAGCGTTAGAGGAAAAGCGGGGGCGGAGACCCAGTACTTC
cdr3_aa: CASSVRGKAGAETQYF
j_call: TRBJ2-5
v_call: TRBV9
d_call: TRBD2
clone_size: NA

cdr3_nt: TGCGCCAGCAGCTCCCCGGGCGGGGGGGTCCACGAGCAGTACTTC
cdr3_aa: CASSSPGGGVHEQYF
j_call: TRBJ2-7
v_call: TRBV4-1
d_call: TRBD2
clone_size: few

cdr3_nt: TGTGCCATCAGTGTGGGGACAGGGCCCTCTAACTATGGCTACACCTTC
cdr3_aa: CAISVGTGPSNYGYTF
j_call: TRBJ1-2
v_call: TRBV10-3
d_call: TRBD1
clone_size: NA

cdr3_nt: TGTGCCAGCAGCCCGGGTGGAGGAGAGACCCAGTACTTC
cdr3_aa: CASSPGGGETQYF
j_call: TRBJ2-5
v_call: TRBV9
d_call: NA
clone_size: NA

cdr3_nt: TGTGCCAGCAGCTTAGGGGGTCCAGGAGGAGGTCAGCCCCAGCATTTT
cdr3_aa: CASSLGGPGGGQPQHF
j_call: TRBJ1-5
v_call: TRBV7-8
d_call: NA
clone_size: NA

cdr3_nt: TGTGCCAGCAGCTGGGTAGCGGGAGGAGGCGGGGAGCTGTTTTTT
cdr3_aa: CASSWVAGGGGELFF
j_call: TRBJ2-2
v_call: TRBV7-2
d_call: TRBD2
clone_size: NA

cdr3_nt: TGTGCCAGCAGTCCAGGGACAGGGAAAACTGAAGCTTTCTTT
cdr3_aa: CASSPGTGKTEAFF
j_call: TRBJ1-1
v_call: TRBV6-5
d_call: TRBD1
clone_size: NA

cdr3_nt: TGTGCCAGCAGTTTGGCTCGCGGATTTGGCGGGGACACTGAAGCTTTCTTT
cdr3_aa: CASSLARGFGGDTEAFF
j_call: TRBJ1-1
v_call: TRBV28
d_call: NA
clone_size: NA

cdr3_nt: TGCGCCAGCAGCCGCTACGGGACAGGCCTTAATGAAAAACTGTTTTTT
cdr3_aa: CASSRYGTGLNEKLFF
j_call: TRBJ1-4
v_call: TRBV4-1
d_call: TRBD1
clone_size: NA

cdr3_nt: TGTGCCAGCTCACCCGGGACTAGCGGGATAAAGACCCAGTACTTC
cdr3_aa: CASSPGTSGIKTQYF
j_call: TRBJ2-5
v_call: TRBV18
d_call: TRBD2
clone_size: NA

cdr3_nt: TGTGCCAGCACTCCCGGGACTGGCTCCGCCGAGCAGTACTTC
cdr3_aa: CASTPGTGSAEQYF
j_call: TRBJ2-7
v_call: TRBV5-6
d_call: NA
clone_size: NA

cdr3_nt: TGCGCCAGCAGCCAAGGCCCCGACTGGCAAGAGCCCCAGTACTTC
cdr3_aa: CASSQGPDWQEPQYF
j_call: TRBJ2-5
v_call: TRBV4-1
d_call: NA
clone_size: NA

cdr3_nt: TGTGCCAGCAGCCAAGCCGGACAGGGGGTGAGGTACGAGCAGTACTTC
cdr3_aa: CASSQAGQGVRYEQYF
j_call: TRBJ2-7
v_call: TRBV4-2
d_call: TRBD1
clone_size: NA

cdr3_nt: TGCGCCAGCAGCGCACCTAGGGGGTCTGGGGCCAACGTCCTGACTTTC
cdr3_aa: CASSAPRGSGANVLTF
j_call: TRBJ2-6
v_call: TRBV5-1
d_call: NA
clone_size: NA

cdr3_nt: TGTGCCAGCAGCTTAGAGAGGCACGAGCAGTACTTC
cdr3_aa: CASSLERHEQYF
j_call: TRBJ2-7
v_call: TRBV7-9
d_call: NA
clone_size: NA

cdr3_nt: TGTGCCAGCAGTGACCGGAGCGGGAGGGCGGCCGGAACCGGGGAGTATTTT
cdr3_aa: CASSDRSGRAAGTGEYF
j_call: TRBJ2-3
v_call: TRBV2
d_call: TRBD2
clone_size: NA

cdr3_nt: TGTGCCGGCGGGACCAGCACAGATACGCAGTATTTT
cdr3_aa: CAGGTSTDTQYF
j_call: TRBJ2-3
v_call: TRBV6-1
d_call: NA
clone_size: NA

cdr3_nt: TGTGCCAGCAGCCCCCAGGGGACAGGCTGGTATGGCTACACCTTC
cdr3_aa: CASSPQGTGWYGYTF
j_call: TRBJ1-2
v_call: TRBV9
d_call: TRBD1
clone_size: NA

cdr3_nt: TGTGCCAGCAGGGCGGAGGCTCGTCGAGCTTTCTTT
cdr3_aa: CASRAEARRAFF
j_call: TRBJ1-1
v_call: TRBV28
d_call: NA
clone_size: NA

cdr3_nt: TGTGCCAGCAGGTCCGGGGAGCAAGAGACCCAGTACTTC
cdr3_aa: CASRSGEQETQYF
j_call: TRBJ2-5
v_call: TRBV5-4
d_call: NA
clone_size: NA

cdr3_nt: TGTGCCAGCAGTGACAGGGAAAATTCACCCCTCCACTTT
cdr3_aa: CASSDRENSPLHF
j_call: TRBJ1-6
v_call: TRBV6-5
d_call: TRBD1
clone_size: NA

cdr3_nt: TGTGCCACCAGCAGAGATACACGACCCGACTCCTACGAGCAGTACTTC
cdr3_aa: CATSRDTRPDSYEQYF
j_call: TRBJ2-7
v_call: TRBV15
d_call: NA
clone_size: NA

cdr3_nt: TGTGCCAGCAGTTACTCGCGGGGACGGGACGAGCAGTACTTC
cdr3_aa: CASSYSRGRDEQYF
j_call: TRBJ2-7
v_call: TRBV6-5
d_call: NA
clone_size: NA

cdr3_nt: TGTGCCAGCAGCGTAGGGTTCTGGCCGAACACTGAAGCTTTCTTT
cdr3_aa: CASSVGFWPNTEAFF
j_call: TRBJ1-1
v_call: TRBV9
d_call: NA
clone_size: NA

cdr3_nt: TGCGCCAGCAGCCAAGGGTTGGCGGGGGCGGGGGAGACCCAGTACTTC
cdr3_aa: CASSQGLAGAGETQYF
j_call: TRBJ2-5
v_call: TRBV4-3
d_call: NA
clone_size: NA

cdr3_nt: TGTGCCAGCACAGGACAGGGTAGGGTAACTAATGAAAAACTGTTTTTT
cdr3_aa: CASTGQGRVTNEKLFF
j_call: TRBJ1-4
v_call: TRBV4-2
d_call: TRBD1
clone_size: NA

cdr3_nt: TGTTCCAGCAGCTTTAAGTCGGGGAGGGACAGGACCAACACTGAAGCTTTCTTT
cdr3_aa: CSSSFKSGRDRTNTEAFF
j_call: TRBJ1-1
v_call: TRBV7-9
d_call: TRBD1
clone_size: few

cdr3_nt: TGTGCCAGCCAGGGGACACGGAACACTGAAGCTTTCTTT
cdr3_aa: CASQGTRNTEAFF
j_call: TRBJ1-1
v_call: TRBV6-5
d_call: NA
clone_size: few

cdr3_nt: TGTGCCAGCAGGGCGACAGCGGGAATGAACACTGAAGCTTTCTTT
cdr3_aa: CASRATAGMNTEAFF
j_call: TRBJ1-1
v_call: TRBV2
d_call: NA
clone_size: NA

cdr3_nt: TGTGCCATCAGGATAGGGCTCACAGGCACCTACGAGCAGTACTTC
cdr3_aa: CAIRIGLTGTYEQYF
j_call: TRBJ2-7
v_call: TRBV10-3
d_call: NA
clone_size: NA

cdr3_nt: TGCGCCAGCAGCCAAGATGCGGGGGGCCCCTACAATGAGCAGTTCTTC
cdr3_aa: CASSQDAGGPYNEQFF
j_call: TRBJ2-1
v_call: TRBV4-1
d_call: TRBD2
clone_size: NA